This entry lists 25 T cell receptor beta chains sequenced from one sample in a study of T cells expressing NK-cell markers. TCRdb reworked the 5' RACE reads into one entry per CDR3 protein, no DNA. The clone table shows about 460,000 distinct CDR3 sequences, with the ten largest holding roughly 1.4%. The sample taken for sequencing was blood T cells: a sorted CD56 or NKG2C T cell subset, CD4+ or CD8+ T cells, or bulk PBMC T cells (not recorded which). The receptors come from a woman between 50 and 59 years old in good health.

The rearrangement joins TRBV5-1 to TRBJ2-3; no DNA is available, so the TRBD2 call from TCRdb remains unchecked. This CDR3 region has 15 residues. Germline V gene data show CDR1 as SGHRS and CDR2 as YFSETQ. CDR3 loop: CASTYGGEVTDTQYF.

This sequence joins TRBV20-1 and TRBJ2-2. Germline CDR1 and CDR2: DFQATT and SNEGSKA (reference sequence). The CDR3 loop spans 16 amino acids. CDR3 protein: CSARDITNPRTGELFF.

The chain uses TRBV14 and TRBJ2-1. Looked up from germline, CDR1 is SGHDN and CDR2 is FVKESK. This CDR3 is built from 14 residues. The CDR3 sequence: CASSQDIRWDEQFF.

The J gene is TRBJ1-1, the V gene TRBV19; as DNA is missing, the TRBD1 call by TCRdb cannot be tested. The CDR3 runs 13 residues. Germline CDR1 LNHDA, CDR2 SQIVND (reference sequence). The CDR3 sequence: CASRHRETTEAFF.

The chain carries TRBV7-9 and TRBJ1-4. Germline V gene lookup returns CDR1 SEHNR and CDR2 FQNEAQ (reference sequence). This CDR3 contains 15 residues. The CDR3 spells CASSLAGANGEKLFF.

J is TRBJ2-1 and V is TRBV12-5; with no DNA, the TCRdb D assignment of TRBD2 cannot be verified. This CDR3 is 15 amino acids long. The germline V gene encodes CDR1 LGHNT and CDR2 FRNRAP. The CDR3: CASGLGLAESNEQFF.

The chain is built from TRBV12-3 or TRBV12-4 and TRBJ2-3; absent DNA, TCRdb's TRBD1 call cannot be checked. This CDR3 spans 16 amino acids. The CDR3 sequence is CASSLGGGPGTDTQYF.

This chain joins TRBV7-9 and TRBJ1-5; lacking DNA, the TRBD1 call made by TCRdb goes unchecked. This CDR3 spans 15 amino acids. Germline CDR1 and CDR2: SEHNR and FQNEAQ (reference sequence). This CDR3 is CASSDSDRGNQPQHF.

J is TRBJ2-1 and V is TRBV20-1. The CDR3 runs 16 residues. CDR1 is DFQATT, CDR2 SNEGSKA, per germline (reference sequence). CDR3 amino acids: CSASRNTELSYNEQFF.

CDR3 protein: CASSFSGNQPQHF. The rearrangement uses TRBV27 and TRBJ1-5. The CDR3 consists of 13 residues. CDR1 MNHEY and CDR2 SMNVEV come from the germline V gene (reference sequence).

The chain combines TRBV19 with TRBJ1-5. CDR3 size: 14 residues. CDR1 and CDR2 (germline): LNHDA, SQIVND (reference sequence). CDR3 sequence: CANQKGSDNQPQHF.

The gene calls are TRBV24-1 and TRBJ2-1; the D call of TRBD1 rests on TCRdb alone, since no DNA is present to check it. CDR1 and CDR2 (germline): KGHDR, SFDVKD. The CDR3 runs to 13 residues. CDR3 sequence: CATRGSGVGEQFF.

The chain joins TRBV20-1 to TRBJ2-2; TCRdb outputs TRBD1, but without DNA this stays unchecked. The CDR3 runs 14 residues. Germline-derived CDR1 and CDR2 are DFQATT and SNEGSKA (reference sequence). CDR3 sequence reads: CSARDSAFTGELFF.

J is TRBJ2-1 and V is TRBV5-1. There are 12 residues in the CDR3. Germline values: CDR1 SGHRS, CDR2 YFSETQ. CDR3 sequence reads: CASSLWPSEQFF.

This chain uses TRBV3-1 with TRBJ1-3; TCRdb outputs TRBD1, but without DNA this stays unchecked. The germline gives CDR1 LGHDT, CDR2 YNNKEL (reference sequence). The CDR3 contains 17 residues. CDR3 residues: CASSRTPGANSGNTIYF.

This CDR3 is CASSLGESNYGYTF. The V call is TRBV3-1, the J call TRBJ1-2. The CDR3 is made up of 14 amino acids. Germline V gives CDR1 LGHDT, CDR2 YNNKEL (reference sequence).

The rearrangement links TRBV12-3 or TRBV12-4 to TRBJ1-1; TCRdb reports TRBD1, a call that lacks DNA to check it against. The CDR3 contains 13 residues. The CDR3 protein is CASSYRGLSEAFF.

The CDR3 loop reads CASSFVGAGAKNIQYF. The chain couples TRBV5-1 to TRBJ2-4; as DNA is missing, the TRBD1 call by TCRdb cannot be tested. This CDR3 is 16 amino acids long. CDR1 SGHRS and CDR2 YFSETQ come from the germline V gene.

The rearrangement uses TRBV15 and TRBJ2-7; lacking DNA, the TRBD1 call made by TCRdb goes unchecked. The length of the CDR3 is 15 residues. From germline, CDR1 is LNHNV and CDR2 YYDKDF (reference sequence). Here the CDR3 reads CATSSRDRVGREQYF.

V and J are TRBV5-1 and TRBJ2-5; TCRdb calls TRBD2, which cannot be checked without DNA. CDR1 SGHRS and CDR2 YFSETQ come from the germline V gene. CDR3 size: 18 residues. This CDR3 reads CASSLGPGALGPGETQYF.

This chain links TRBV7-6 with TRBJ1-4; the D call of TRBD1 rests on TCRdb alone, since no DNA is present to check it. CDR1 and CDR2 (germline): SGHVS, FNYEAQ. This CDR3 spans 14 amino acids. CDR3 amino acids: CASTPGGSNEKLFF.

The chain has TRBV20-1 and TRBJ2-5. The germline CDR1 and CDR2 sequences are DFQATT and SNEGSKA (reference sequence). CDR3 length equals 11 residues. CDR3 sequence: CSARRFSTQYF.

The V call is TRBV15, the J call TRBJ2-1; TCRdb's assignment of TRBD2 cannot be checked, as there is no DNA. The CDR3 extends over 15 amino acids. Germline assignment: CDR1 LNHNV and CDR2 YYDKDF (reference sequence). The CDR3: CATSRRLAGGNEQFF. Complete variable domain (other parts from reference TRBV15 and TRBJ2-1): DAMVIQNPRYQVTQFGKPVTLSCSQTLNHNVMYWYQQKSSQAPKLLFHYYDKDFNNEADTPDNFQSRRPNTSFCFLDIRSPGLGDTAMYLCATSRRLAGGNEQFFGPGTRLTVL.

The chain joins TRBV29-1 to TRBJ1-2; absent DNA, TCRdb's TRBD1 call cannot be checked. This CDR3 is built from 11 residues. Germline V CDR1 and CDR2: SQVTM, ANQGSEA. The CDR3 reads CSVVGPGGYTF.

This chain joins TRBV5-1 and TRBJ2-3; TCRdb reports TRBD1, a call that lacks DNA to check it against. This CDR3 has 17 amino acids. Per the germline V gene, CDR1 is SGHRS and CDR2 is YFSETQ. The CDR3 loop is CASSFTPGQGILDTQYF.